This T cell receptor beta chain was obtained from a study of Ad26.COV2.S vaccination and SARS-CoV-2 variants (dated by TCRdb to about 2021). Background on the whole study: TCRbeta repertoire sequencing served as the tool for gauging how specific and how broad the SARS-CoV-2-reactive T cell receptors were following Ad26.COV2.S vaccination. A total of some 30 samples were included in the TCR-sequenced set, comprising about 20 Ad26.COV2.S vaccine recipients, 5 placebo recipients and 8 SARS-CoV-2 convalescent individuals. Study-wide findings and limitations: After vaccination, substantial breadth of spike-specific CD8+ and CD4+ T cell responses was reported. According to the authors, total T cell responses may have been underestimated by the TCR breadth and depth analyses. Higher spike-specific TCR breadth was observed in Ad26.COV2.S recipients than in placebo recipients (P = 0.0014). Vaccine and placebo recipients had comparable non-spike TCR breadth, which fits with the vaccine containing only spike.

Reading from cysteine to phenylalanine, the CDR3 counts 13 amino acids. Kept here is only the CDR3 DNA, which spans 39 bases and is read in frame from base 1. CDR1 and CDR2 were assigned from the germline V gene (reference sequence) as MNHEY and SMNVEV. V drops 6 bases and J drops 0 bases, leaving 6 bases in between. TCRbeta CDR3 regions were sequenced with the immunoSEQ Assay. After extraction, genomic DNA underwent amplification by bias-controlled multiplex PCR, followed by high-throughput sequencing. Turning to the authors' computational methods: To quantify the absolute abundance of every unique TCRbeta CDR3 region, sequences were collapsed and filtered. T cell fraction was estimated by normalizing TCRbeta template counts to usable DNA, which was measured by amplifying reference genes present in all nucleated cells. Repertoire TCRs were annotated as SARS-CoV-2-specific by exact matching of V gene, CDR3 amino acid sequence and J gene to a known reactive TCR set. The reference SARS-CoV-2 TCR set was obtained from MIRA and was filtered for enrichment in COVID-19-positive ImmuneCODE repertoires, whereby public or cross-reactive TCRs were removed. Drawing on the MIRA antigens, annotated TCRs were analysed further at the level of specific ORF or position within ORF. Breadth was defined as annotated unique rearrangements over total unique productive rearrangements; depth was the summed frequency of those rearrangements. Two-sided Wilcoxon rank-sum tests were used to compare TCR breadth between groups. TCRdb obtained this table from immuneACCESS and retained in-frame rearrangements with V and J assigned. These tables miss some clones; where compared with another copy, unresolved V genes account for less than half of the shortfall, and the remainder is unexplained. The DNA gave D and trimming, while V, J and clone size come from that table. This sample is represented by some 190,000 clones; 87% of them were singletons. In total, the top ten clones hold under 7.5% of the sample.

According to the study, the label for this sample's time point signals: individuals recovered from natural SARS-CoV-2 infection. As to this clone: What this receptor recognizes is not known. Base qualities were left out, and no much larger clone turns up one base away.

The rearranged chain carries TRBV27 and TRBJ2-1; no D gene can be assigned with confidence. This TCR came from a human donor who had recovered from COVID-19. The sequencing used peripheral blood, collected after recovery from COVID-19. The sequence in DNA is TGTGCCAGCAGGGTTGACTCCTACAATGAGCAGTTCTTC. Its amino acids are CASRVDSYNEQFF.